The clone carrying this TCR beta chain appeared a few times. Its specificity is not known. The data were obtained in a study of response to subunit inactivated influenza vaccine. TCRdb re-derived calls from the RT-PCR reads in MiXCR, one entry per CDR3 protein. The repertoire holds about 780,000 distinct CDR3 sequences, with approximately 17% as singletons. General study points: Authors suggested few new T cells are recruited by each seasonal influenza vaccination.

The TCR comes from a man in his forties or fifties who received an inactivated influenza vaccine. Source: PBMCs from blood, taken 4 to 6 days after vaccination.

The CDR3 is CASSSGTGKGQPQHF. CDR3 DNA: TGTGCCAGCAGTTCCGGGACAGGGAAGGGTCAGCCCCAGCATTTT. The J gene is TRBJ1-5, the V gene TRBV12-3 or TRBV12-4; 9 positions agree with TRBD1. Trimming at V came to 4 bases and at J to 6 bases, leaving 7 bases not matched to a gene. The length of the CDR3 is 15 residues.